The T cell receptor beta chain under discussion was sequenced for a study of type 1 regulatory T cells (TCRdb year 2021). For the wider study: The study characterized an in vitro protocol that generated a Tr1-enriched, alloantigen-specific CD4 T cell product named T-allo10. T-allo10 was under clinical evaluation in patients with hematological malignancies receiving allogeneic hematopoietic stem cell transplantation. Points the paper makes about the study in general: Tr1 cells showed a more restricted TCR repertoire than non-Tr1 cells, which the study interpreted as alloantigen-induced clonal expansion.

Instrument on record: Illumina MiSeq. TCRdb's own reprocessing of the public reads used fastp at Q25 and MiXCR and kept productive beta chains. Every CDR3 protein is listed once, alongside the most common genes and DNA of its rows. This sample is represented by tens of thousands of distinct CDR3 sequences; less than 25% of them were singletons. The ten top clones hold 8.3% of the sample. The germline V gene supplies CDR1 KGHSH and CDR2 LQKENI. Trimmed from V: 2 bases; trimmed from J: 10 bases; junction bases lacking a gene match: 12. Reading from cysteine to phenylalanine, the CDR3 counts 16 amino acids. The retained sequence is limited to the CDR3, 48 bases, with the frame set at the first base. In this sample, this clonotype turned up a few times. There is no known antigen for this receptor. The sample holds no much larger clone one base away, and base qualities are not on file.

The source of this sequence is a human donor in good health. The sequenced material came from cultured type 1 regulatory T (Tr1) cells, either the whole culture or a sorted fraction (not recorded which). The intended sense of this specimen's cell subset or site label: type 1 regulatory T cells sorted from the T-allo10 product. The sequence is built from TRBV18 and TRBJ2-1; TRBD2 aligns with 9 central bases. The CDR3 region reads CASSPLGREGRQEQFF. At the DNA level, the sequence is TGTGCCAGCTCACCATTGGGGCGGGAGGGCCGTCAAGAGCAGTTCTTC.